This TCR beta chain was recovered during a study of graft-versus-host responses after intestinal transplantation (dated by TCRdb to the early 2020s). About the study as a whole: Recipients received multivisceral, liver-intestinal, or isolated intestinal transplants. Every recipient was given anti-thymocyte globulin induction, then maintenance tacrolimus and steroids for two to three years. Bulk TCR-beta CDR3 sequencing was used to track graft-versus-host and host-versus-graft alloreactive T cell clones in the graft, circulation and bone marrow after intestinal transplantation. To identify alloreactive clones, pre-transplant mixed lymphocyte reaction products were sequenced and compared with unstimulated pre-transplant donor and recipient T cells. The cohort enrolled under 30 intestinal transplant recipients, one of whom was a retransplant, and 3 patients without pretransplant specimens were excluded. Donor T cell macrochimerism was defined as a peak of at least 4% donor T cells among recipient peripheral blood mononuclear cells. Instead of going to the commercial service, samples from a few later patients were sequenced in-house on an Illumina MiSeq and processed with MiXCR. The paper's findings and limits, for the study overall: In the allografts of patients with donor T cell macrochimerism, GvH to HvG T cell clonal ratios were high. GvH clones were found in recipient bone marrow, and some of the GvH clones appeared earlier in ileal mucosa or blood, which is consistent with an intestinal mucosal origin. Early after transplant, peak levels of circulating GvH clones were associated with declines in HvG clones. The conclusions were limited by the relatively low number and heterogeneity of the intestinal transplant patients.

The count of this clone is one. This receptor's antigen is unknown. The input lacks base qualities; no much larger clone sits a single base away. According to the germline V gene (reference sequence), CDR1 reads LNHDA and CDR2 reads SQIVND. Including the terminal cysteine and phenylalanine, the CDR3 comprises 13 residues. CDR3 DNA only is kept here, 39 bases in frame from base 1. Trimmed from V: 5 bases; trimmed from J: 7 bases; junction bases lacking a gene match: 4. Library preparation was by the immunoSEQ multiplex PCR assay. In most patients, genomic DNA was isolated using the Qiagen DNeasy Blood and Tissue Kit and sent frozen to Adaptive Biotechnologies for TCR sequencing. High-throughput TCR-beta CDR3 sequencing of genomic DNA from most patients was performed by Adaptive Biotechnologies. Per the source publication's procedure: TCR sequencing data were retrieved from Adaptive's ImmunoSEQ software for roughly 20 patients, whereas three other patients were processed with MiXCR and VDJtools. CD4 versus CD8 sorting errors were corrected by removing sequences found in both subsets at a frequency ratio below 5:1. CDR3 nucleotide sequences shared by donor and recipient were removed because the origin of these sequences could not be assigned. At least 2-fold expansion over unstimulated cells and a minimum CFSE-low frequency of 0.002% (template counts) or 0.001% (read counts) were required for clones to be classified as alloreactive. A clone was considered mappable if detected in the sequenced pre-transplant spleen, lymph node, or MLR CFSE-low populations of the donor or recipient. The cumulative frequency of alloreactive clones was calculated as a percentage of all sequences, weighted by copy number. Drawn from immuneACCESS, this table holds only the in-frame rearrangements with V and J called that TCRdb kept. Clones are partly lost; checked studies trace under half to an unresolved V gene and leave the rest unexplained. V, J and clone size are those of that table, while D and trimming were read from the DNA. This sample is represented by tens of thousands of clones; 91% of them were singletons. Roughly 0.1% of the sample goes to the ten largest clones.

The intended sense of this specimen's time point label: cells obtained before transplantation from donor or recipient. CD3+CD4+ and CD3+CD8+ populations were FACS-sorted from unstimulated pre-transplant donor and recipient cells taken from spleen or lymph nodes. The sequenced sample was unstimulated CD4+ T cells sorted from spleen or lymph node cells, obtained before intestinal transplant. Recombination connected TRBV19 to TRBJ2-1; 8 bases in the middle match TRBD2. The receptor's source is a human donor who received an intestinal transplant. The CDR3 protein is CASSSGGENEQFF. The DNA sequence follows: TGTGCCAGTAGTTCCGGGGGGGAGAATGAGCAGTTCTTC.